The entry below describes one T cell receptor beta chain. Its antigen is not known. 13 Jbeta primers and 60 Vbeta primers were used for the PCR. The table came from immunoSEQ multiplex PCR; TCRdb's copy has only in-frame clones and leaves some out. The profile covers 200,000 or so clones, with approximately 83% appearing a single time and approximately 0.098% taken by the ten largest. This entry is derived from a study of cytomegalovirus exposure and HLA in healthy donors. Study-level findings and limits: The study flagged about 150 TCR beta chains as cytomegalovirus-associated. Presence/absence analysis assumed near-uniform sequencing depth across donors.

CDR1 is SNHLY and CDR2 is FYNNEI in the germline V gene. This CDR3 is 17 amino acids long. The V segment lost 5 bases and the J segment 3 bases; nucleotides outside the gene matches: 14. The gene calls are TRBV2 and TRBJ1-1, with 8 bases lining up with TRBD1. The sequenced sample was PBMCs. The origin of this receptor is a boy aged 2 to 9 in good health and CMV-seronegative. Here the CDR3 reads CASSPTGTGKGYTEAFF. The CDR3, as DNA: TGTGCCAGCAGTCCAACAGGGACAGGAAAGGGATACACTGAAGCTTTCTTT.